This is a list of T cell receptor beta chains from one sample in a study of cytomegalovirus exposure and HLA in healthy donors. Sequencing used immunoSEQ multiplex PCR; TCRdb keeps in-frame clones, though not all of them. This table holds 150,000 to 200,000 clones, around 80% found once. Input material: PBMCs. All receptors derive from a woman aged 25 to 39 in good health and CMV-seronegative. Each CDR3 is given with its conserved first and last residue. The D gene is left open where the match is weak. Some rows mark clone size as missing; the rest say once, few, many or name a class of expanded clone.

.,TRBD1,TRBJ1-1,TRBV7-9,12,CASSFGARGAFF,TGTGCCAGCAGCTTTGGGGCCAGGGGGGCTTTCTTT
.,TRBD1,TRBJ2-7,TRBV10-1,14,CASSPRQGGGEQYF,TGCGCCAGCAGTCCAAGACAGGGGGGGGGCGAGCAGTACTTC
.,.,TRBJ2-5,TRBV12-5,16,CASGFLAGRGQETQYF,TGTGCTAGTGGTTTCCTGGCGGGCAGGGGTCAAGAGACCCAGTACTTC
.,TRBD1,TRBJ1-1,TRBV4-1,17,CASSPLGDRGWGTEAFF,TGCGCCAGCAGCCCCCTAGGAGACAGGGGATGGGGCACTGAAGCTTTCTTT
.,.,TRBJ2-7,TRBV5-1,14,CASSLTPASYEQYF,TGCGCCAGCAGCTTGACACCAGCGTCCTACGAGCAGTACTTC
.,.,TRBJ1-3,TRBV6-1,15,CASSERQHSGNTIYF,TGTGCCAGCAGTGAAAGACAGCATTCTGGAAACACCATATATTTT
.,.,TRBJ1-5,TRBV28,14,CASSRDKSNQPQHF,TGTGCCAGCAGTCGGGACAAGAGCAATCAGCCCCAGCATTTT
.,.,TRBJ2-1,TRBV9,14,CASSTTQNYNEQFF,TGTGCCAGCAGCACGACACAGAACTACAATGAGCAGTTCTTC
.,.,TRBJ2-1,TRBV29-1,14,CSVGDLDRYNEQFF,TGCAGCGTTGGGGATCTGGACAGATACAATGAGCAGTTCTTC
.,TRBD1,TRBJ1-1,TRBV27,14,CASSFGQGDTEAFF,TGTGCCAGCAGTTTCGGCCAGGGGGACACTGAAGCTTTCTTT
.,TRBD2,TRBJ2-5,TRBV19,17,CASSITTSGGLLETQYF,TGTGCCAGTAGTATCACCACTAGCGGGGGCCTTCTAGAGACCCAGTACTTC
.,.,TRBJ2-2,TRBV6-6,15,CASSYSDSHTGELFF,TGTGCCAGCAGTTATTCCGACTCACACACCGGGGAGCTGTTTTTT
.,.,TRBJ1-1,TRBV11-3,13,CASSYNRDTEAFF,TGTGCCAGCAGCTACAACAGGGACACTGAAGCTTTCTTT
.,.,TRBJ1-1,TRBV4-1,15,CASSQGGRVDTEAFF,TGCGCCAGCAGCCAAGGGGGCAGGGTCGACACTGAAGCTTTCTTT
few,TRBD2,TRBJ2-2,TRBV7-9,15,CASRGLAGVFGELFF,TGTGCCAGCCGCGGGCTAGCGGGAGTTTTTGGGGAGCTGTTTTTT
.,TRBD1,TRBJ2-7,TRBV5-1,14,CASSSPDRVYEQYF,TGCGCCAGCAGCTCCCCGGACAGGGTCTACGAGCAGTACTTC
.,TRBD1,TRBJ1-1,TRBV7-9,15,CASSLGDRGRTEAFF,TGTGCCAGCAGCTTGGGAGACAGGGGGCGGACTGAAGCTTTCTTT
.,TRBD1,TRBJ1-2,TRBV28,15,CASSGQDRANYGYTF,TGTGCCAGCAGTGGACAGGACCGAGCTAACTATGGCTACACCTTC
.,.,TRBJ1-2,TRBV19,12,CASSMTVYGYTF,TGTGCCAGTAGTATGACAGTTTATGGCTACACCTTC
.,.,TRBJ2-3,TRBV5-4,14,CASSFSRPTDTQYF,TGTGCCAGCAGCTTTTCTAGACCCACAGATACGCAGTATTTT
.,TRBD1,TRBJ2-5,TRBV28,12,CASRGQVRSQYF,TGTGCCAGCAGGGGACAGGTTAGGTCCCAGTACTTC
.,TRBD2,TRBJ2-1,TRBV4-2,17,CASSQEAAGGPYNEQFF,TGTGCCAGCAGCCAGGAGGCAGCGGGGGGTCCTTACAATGAGCAGTTCTTC
.,.,TRBJ1-4,TRBV29-1,10,CSALNEKLFF,TGCAGCGCTCTTAATGAAAAACTGTTTTTT
.,.,TRBJ2-3,TRBV6-5,13,CASSPPPRDTQYF,TGTGCCAGCAGTCCCCCGCCTCGGGATACGCAGTATTTT
many,.,TRBJ2-3,TRBV9,15,CASSVGTVSTDTQYF,TGTGCCAGCAGCGTAGGGACAGTGAGCACAGATACGCAGTATTTT
.,TRBD2,TRBJ2-1,TRBV5-4,14,CASSLAGGWGEQFF,TGTGCCAGCAGCTTAGCGGGAGGTTGGGGTGAGCAGTTCTTC
.,.,TRBJ2-4,TRBV6-5,11,CASIEGDIQYF,TGTGCCAGCATTGAAGGAGACATTCAGTACTTC
.,TRBD2,TRBJ2-7,TRBV19,18,CASSPEPQAVAGVYEQYF,TGTGCCAGTAGTCCAGAACCACAAGCGGTAGCGGGTGTATACGAGCAGTACTTC
.,.,TRBJ2-1,TRBV19,11,CASRGAGWQFF,TGTGCCAGTAGAGGGGCGGGGTGGCAGTTCTTC
many,TRBD1,TRBJ1-2,TRBV14,14,CASSRNTGGSRYTF,TGTGCCAGCAGCCGGAACACAGGGGGCAGTCGCTACACCTTC
once,.,TRBJ2-2,TRBV9,17,CASSVVAIPPNTGELFF,TGTGCCAGCAGCGTAGTAGCGATTCCACCGAACACCGGGGAGCTGTTTTTT
.,.,TRBJ2-1,TRBV12-5,15,CASGTGSSPYNEQFF,TGTGCTAGTGGGACCGGGAGTTCCCCTTACAATGAGCAGTTCTTC
.,.,TRBJ2-7,TRBV4-2,15,CASSQLSGDSSEQYF,TGTGCCAGCAGCCAACTATCGGGGGACAGCTCCGAGCAGTACTTC
.,.,TRBJ2-5,TRBV30,16,CAWRGAGTGVQETQYF,TGTGCCTGGAGAGGGGCGGGGACTGGGGTACAAGAGACCCAGTACTTC
.,.,TRBJ1-1,TRBV28,15,CASSSPGQLNTEAFF,TGTGCCAGCAGTTCGCCCGGACAGCTGAACACTGAAGCTTTCTTT
.,.,TRBJ1-1,TRBV29-1,13,CSVLERIGAEAFF,TGCAGCGTTCTTGAGCGGATTGGGGCTGAAGCTTTCTTT
.,.,TRBJ2-3,TRBV5-6,11,CASSSRGPKYF,TGTGCCAGCAGTTCCAGAGGGCCAAAGTATTTT
.,TRBD1,TRBJ1-2,TRBV5-1,14,CASSLGGTEMGYTF,TGCGCCAGCAGCTTGGGTGGGACAGAGATGGGCTACACCTTC
.,TRBD1,TRBJ1-6,TRBV28,17,CASSPRQGALNNSPLHF,TGTGCCAGCAGTCCCAGACAGGGGGCGTTAAATAATTCACCCCTCCACTTT
.,.,TRBJ1-5,TRBV5-3,16,CARSLVGWQGNQPQHF,TGTGCCAGAAGCTTGGTTGGGTGGCAGGGCAATCAGCCCCAGCATTTT
.,TRBD1,TRBJ1-1,TRBV5-1,17,CASSGGTGALTNTEAFF,TGCGCCAGCAGCGGCGGGACAGGGGCCCTCACGAACACTGAAGCTTTCTTT
few,.,TRBJ1-2,TRBV5-1,11,CASRANYGYTF,TGCGCCAGCAGGGCCAACTATGGCTACACCTTC
.,.,TRBJ1-4,TRBV5-1,19,CASSRGVLGAFATNEKLFF,TGCGCCAGCAGCCGAGGGGTTTTGGGGGCCTTCGCAACTAATGAAAAACTGTTTTTT
.,TRBD1,TRBJ1-4,TRBV5-6,15,CASSAGQGDYEKLFF,TGTGCCAGCAGCGCGGGGCAGGGGGATTACGAAAAACTGTTTTTT
.,.,TRBJ2-6,TRBV5-4,17,CASTKVTASSGANVLTF,TGTGCCAGCACCAAAGTGACAGCGAGCTCTGGGGCCAACGTCCTGACTTTC
.,TRBD1,TRBJ1-5,TRBV29-1,13,CSVGQGSNQPQHF,TGCAGCGTGGGACAGGGTAGCAATCAGCCCCAGCATTTT
.,.,TRBJ2-3,TRBV7-2,15,CASSVGLGAGDTQYF,TGTGCCAGCAGTGTCGGGTTGGGGGCGGGAGATACGCAGTATTTT